These 5 T cell receptor beta chains were all obtained from the same sample, sequenced in a study of post-analysis software for immune sequencing data (dated by TCRdb to the mid-2010s). The paper as a whole reports these results and caveats: Significantly higher frequencies in patients than in controls were found for roughly 5 TRBV segments, including TRBV5-6, TRBV5-1 and TRBV20-1.

No antigen has been assigned to these receptors. The library was built by means of PCR. The data were produced on an Illumina HiSeq 2500. Unique molecular identifiers were incorporated into TCR beta cDNA libraries to reduce PCR and sequencing biases. Clones were called with MiXCR by TCRdb after fastp trimmed the public reads at Q25, and only in-frame beta chains were retained. Rows matching on CDR3 protein sequence are summarized as one entry with the most common DNA and genes. The sample contains about 380,000 distinct CDR3 sequences, 30% to 45% of them found a single time. Together, the top ten hold around an eighth of the sample. Specimen: blood. These receptors came from a girl under 18 with multiple sclerosis.

This clonotype was detected many times. The chain combines TRBV7-2 with TRBJ2-5; no clear D. This CDR3 comprises 16 residues. Germline assignment: CDR1 SGHTA and CDR2 FQGNSA. V was cut by 5 bases and J by 6 bases, with 22 bases left in between. CDR3 region: CASSPPPSAVKKTQYF. The CDR3 DNA sequence: TGTGCCAGCAGCCCCCCCCCGTCGGCTGTTAAGAAGACCCAGTACTTC.

The rearrangement links TRBV19 to TRBJ1-5; D is possibly TRBD1 (5 bases). Germline V gives CDR1 LNHDA, CDR2 SQIVND (reference sequence). CDR3 length: 14 amino acids. V lost 0 bases to trimming and J lost 4 bases, with 7 bases between them. The CDR3 reads CASSIDGGNQPQHF. The CDR3 nucleotides read TGTGCCAGTAGTATAGATGGGGGGAATCAGCCCCAGCATTTT.

This clonotype has just a few counts. V usage is TRBV12-3 or TRBV12-4 and J usage is TRBJ2-7; either TRBD1 or TRBD2 may fit D (5 bases each). The ends were cut back, 4 bases at V and 5 bases at J, with 18 bases in the middle. The CDR3 spans 15 residues. The CDR3 nucleotides are TGTGCCAGCAGTTCGGGGTACCGGGACGTGGACGAGCAGTACTTC. Protein: CASSSGYRDVDEQYF.

This clonotype showed up just a few times. The chain has TRBV28 and TRBJ1-2; the D gene is possibly TRBD1 (6 bases). CDR1 is MDHEN, CDR2 SYDVKM, per germline. This CDR3 has 15 amino acids. The germline V and J ends were trimmed by 7 bases and 1 base, with 16 bases remaining between them. The CDR3 sequence is CASIQQGYVNYGYTF. DNA of the CDR3: TGTGCCAGCATACAACAGGGTTACGTTAACTATGGCTACACCTTC.

The chain carries TRBV28 and TRBJ2-1; D may be TRBD2 (7 bases). The CDR3 sequence is 14 residues long. Germline CDR1 reads MDHEN; CDR2 reads SYDVKM. The ends were cut back, 4 bases at V and 6 bases at J, with 13 bases in the middle. The CDR3 is CASSSEGGPNEQFF. The CDR3 nucleotides read TGTGCCAGCAGTTCGGAGGGGGGGCCCAATGAGCAGTTCTTC. The whole variable domain, filled in from reference TRBV28 and TRBJ2-1, reads DVKVTQSSRYLVKRTGEKVFLECVQDMDHENMFWYRQDPGLGLRLIYFSYDVKMKEKGDIPEGYSVSREKKERFSLILESASTNQTSMYLCASSSEGGPNEQFFGPGTRLTVL.